Below, 15 T cell receptor beta chains from the same sample are listed, as sequenced in a study of T cell changes during pregnancy in multiple sclerosis. The assay was immunoSEQ multiplex PCR, and TCRdb's table has in-frame clones only and misses some. The sample contains more than 75,000 clones, approximately 94% of which appear only once. Sequencing was performed on peripheral blood, taken in the third trimester of pregnancy. These receptors came from a female donor with multiple sclerosis, enrolled in a pregnancy study.

The count of this clone is one. The chain links TRBV18 to TRBJ2-7; a possible D gene is TRBD2 (6 bases). Trimming stripped 6 bases from V and 7 bases from J, with 19 bases between. CDR3 size: 14 residues. Per the germline V gene, CDR1 is KGHSH and CDR2 is LQKENI. As DNA, the CDR3 is TGTGCCAGCTCCCCCGGGACGGGAGAGAGGGAGCAGTACTTC. It specifies CASSPGTGEREQYF.

V and J are TRBV11-2 and TRBJ1-1; D unclear. CDR3 size: 13 residues. Per the germline V gene, CDR1 is SGHAT and CDR2 is FQNNGV. The V end was cut by 1 base, the J end by 13 bases, with 16 bases between. Here the CDR3 reads CASSLVGQGVGFF. The CDR3 DNA follows: TGTGCCAGCAGCTTAGTGGGCCAAGGTGTTGGTTTCTTT.

The chain couples TRBV7-9 to TRBJ2-7, with 14 bases identical to TRBD2. J lost 4 bases, V lost 3 bases, and 11 bases had no gene match. The CDR3 runs 18 residues. CDR1 and CDR2 (germline): SEHNR, FQNEAQ (reference sequence). The CDR3 loop reads CASSFGLAGGVVPYEQYF. The CDR3 DNA reads as TGTGCCAGCAGCTTCGGACTAGCGGGGGGCGTTGTCCCTTACGAGCAGTACTTC.

This chain connects TRBV4-2 to TRBJ2-2; 7 positions agree with TRBD1. This CDR3 is built from 15 residues. CDR1 and CDR2 from the germline V gene are LGHNA and YNFKEQ. V shed 1 base and J 1 base; nucleotides not matched to a gene: 0. The CDR3 protein is CASSQGTGNTGELFF. The DNA of the CDR3 is TGTGCCAGCAGCCAAGGGACAGGGAACACCGGGGAGCTGTTTTTT.

The rearrangement links TRBV13 to TRBJ2-5, with TRBD2 matching over 8 bases. The CDR3 totals 17 residues. The V and J ends lost 2 bases and 1 base, in that order; junction bases with no gene match: 9. From germline, CDR1 is PRHDT and CDR2 FYEKMQ (reference sequence). The CDR3 is CASSLSIPGGPQETQYF. The CDR3, as DNA: TGTGCCAGCAGCTTATCCATCCCGGGGGGGCCCCAAGAGACCCAGTACTTC.

The chain couples TRBV4-1 to TRBJ2-3; 10 nucleotides align to TRBD2. This CDR3 has 19 residues. The germline V gene has CDR1 MGHRA and CDR2 YSYEKL. The ends lost 0 bases at V and 7 bases at J; junction bases unmatched: 16. The CDR3 sequence: CASSQELAGVLTGEHTQYF. CDR3 bases: TGCGCCAGCAGCCAAGAGCTAGCGGGAGTGTTAACCGGCGAGCATACGCAGTATTTT.

The chain uses TRBV14 and TRBJ2-1; weak D call: TRBD1 (6 bases). The CDR3 is 17 residues long. V lost 0 bases and J 4 bases, leaving 16 bases between the germline ends. Germline V gives CDR1 SGHDN, CDR2 FVKESK. The CDR3 reads CASSQDWGLPPYNEQFF. For the CDR3, the DNA is TGTGCCAGCAGCCAAGACTGGGGGCTTCCCCCGTACAATGAGCAGTTCTTC.

The table lists this clone with a count of one. The chain recombines TRBV18 with TRBJ2-7, with TRBD1 matching over 9 bases. This CDR3 is 16 amino acids long. V dropped 3 bases and J dropped 4; count of bases not matched to a gene: 10. Germline V gene lookup returns CDR1 KGHSH and CDR2 LQKENI. The CDR3 coding sequence is TGTGCCAGCTCACCGATTCCCGGGACAGGGATGTACGAGCAGTACTTC. It is translated as CASSPIPGTGMYEQYF.

This clone occurred once. This chain connects TRBV7-3 to TRBJ2-7; perhaps TRBD2 as D (5 bases). The germline V gene has CDR1 SGHTA and CDR2 FQGTGA. The CDR3 spans 13 residues. Between the trimmed V and J ends, which lost 6 bases and 3 bases, there was a span of 12 bases. The CDR3 region has the DNA TGTGCCAGCAGTAAATTCCGGGGCTACGAGCAGTACTTC. Its protein is CASSKFRGYEQYF. The entire variable domain, with the rest obtained from reference TRBV7-3 and TRBJ2-7, is as follows: GAGVSQTPSNKVTEKGKYVELRCDPISGHTALYWYRQSLGQGPEFLIYFQGTGAADDSGLPNDRFFAVRPEGSVSTLKIQRTERGDSAVYLCASSKFRGYEQYFGPGTRLTVT.

The sample holds one count of this clone. The CDR3 sequence is CASTPGQWSGYTF. The CDR3 coding sequence is TGTGCCAGTACCCCGGGACAGTGGAGTGGCTACACCTTC. The gene calls are TRBV19 and TRBJ1-2, with 7 positions matching TRBD1. Germline V lookup: CDR1 LNHDA, CDR2 SQIVND (reference sequence). The trim removed 7 bases at V and 7 bases at J, leaving 9 bases unmatched. The CDR3 covers 13 residues.

In DNA form, the CDR3 reads TGCGCCAGCAGCTTGGACTCGGGGGGAAACACCATATATTTT. This codes for CASSLDSGGNTIYF. The V call is TRBV5-1, the J call TRBJ1-3; D is unresolved. V was cut by 0 bases and J by 4 bases, with 8 bases left in between. Germline V gives CDR1 SGHRS, CDR2 YFSETQ. The CDR3 covers 14 residues. Supplemented by reference TRBV5-1 and TRBJ1-3, the full variable domain reads KAGVTQTPRYLIKTRGQQVTLSCSPISGHRSVSWYQQTPGQGLQFLFEYFSETQRNKGNFPGRFSGRQFSNSRSEMNVSTLELGDSALYLCASSLDSGGNTIYFGEGSWLTVV.

V usage is TRBV5-4 and J usage is TRBJ1-1; TRBD1 might be the D (6 bases). The CDR3 loop spans 13 amino acids. The germline CDR1 and CDR2 sequences are SGHNT and YYREEE (reference sequence). Deletions cut 2 bases from V and 7 bases from J, with 12 bases between. CDR3 amino acids: CASSFRGGHEAFF. The CDR3 DNA reads TGTGCCAGCAGCTTCCGGGGGGGCCATGAAGCTTTCTTT.

The CDR3 DNA reads as TGTGCCAGCAGCGTAGGTTCGGGAGGGAACCAAGAGACCCAGTACTTC. This gives the protein CASSVGSGGNQETQYF. This chain joins TRBV9 and TRBJ2-5, with 8 bases identical to TRBD2. The CDR3 spans 16 residues. Germline trimming cut 0 bases from V and 0 bases from J; bases unmatched to any gene: 4. CDR1 and CDR2 (germline): SGDLS, YYNGEE. The full variable domain, rest sourced from reference TRBV9 and TRBJ2-5, is DSGVTQTPKHLITATGQRVTLRCSPRSGDLSVYWYQQSLDQGLQFLIQYYNGEERAKGNILERFSAQQFPDLHSELNLSSLELGDSALYFCASSVGSGGNQETQYFGPGTRLLVL.

In this sample, this clone turned up a few times. The CDR3 protein is CASSSTGTNSPLHF. As DNA, the CDR3 is TGTGCCAGCAGTTCTACAGGGACTAATTCACCCCTCCACTTT. The chain recombines TRBV2 with TRBJ1-6; weak D call: TRBD1 (6 bases). The V gene lost 5 bases and the J gene lost 6 bases, with 11 bases spanning the gap. Germline loops: CDR1 SNHLY, CDR2 FYNNEI. The length of the CDR3 is 14 residues.

The chain is built from TRBV6-5 and TRBJ2-1, with D perhaps matching TRBD1 (6 bases). The V and J ends lost 5 bases and 7 bases respectively, with 12 bases between them. This CDR3 contains 13 residues. Germline CDR1 MNHEY, CDR2 SVGAGI. The CDR3 DNA reads as TGTGCCAGCAGTACCACAGGGTTGAATGAGCAGTTCTTC. As protein: CASSTTGLNEQFF.